The present T cell receptor beta chain was sequenced within a study of Ad26.COV2.S vaccination and SARS-CoV-2 variants. With 7 bases removed from V and 0 bases from J, the gap between germline ends came to 4 bases. Germline values: CDR1 KGHSH, CDR2 LQKENI. This CDR3 comprises 12 residues. Clones were sequenced by immunoSEQ multiplex PCR, and TCRdb holds only the in-frame ones, with some missing. The table shows around 450,000 clones, with roughly nine tenths occurring only once. Treatment described: some 20 received Ad26.COV2.S at low or high dose, single or two shots; 5 received placebo; per-sample allocation not given. Collection of the samples took place on day 63 after the first injection of vaccine or placebo.

The source was peripheral blood, collected in a trial of Ad26.COV2.S vaccine versus placebo. V is TRBV18 and J is TRBJ1-3; D is unclear. The sequence derives from a person aged 18 to 65 who received the Ad26.COV2.S COVID-19 vaccine or a placebo. Here the CDR3 reads CASFASGNTIYF. CDR3 in DNA: TGTGCCAGCTTTGCCTCTGGAAACACCATATATTTT. Full variable domain (rest looked up from reference TRBV18 and TRBJ1-3): NAGVMQNPRHLVRRRGQEARLRCSPMKGHSHVYWYRQLPEEGLKFMVYLQKENIIDESGMPKERFSAEFPKEGPSILRIQQVVRGDSAAYFCASFASGNTIYFGEGSWLTVV.